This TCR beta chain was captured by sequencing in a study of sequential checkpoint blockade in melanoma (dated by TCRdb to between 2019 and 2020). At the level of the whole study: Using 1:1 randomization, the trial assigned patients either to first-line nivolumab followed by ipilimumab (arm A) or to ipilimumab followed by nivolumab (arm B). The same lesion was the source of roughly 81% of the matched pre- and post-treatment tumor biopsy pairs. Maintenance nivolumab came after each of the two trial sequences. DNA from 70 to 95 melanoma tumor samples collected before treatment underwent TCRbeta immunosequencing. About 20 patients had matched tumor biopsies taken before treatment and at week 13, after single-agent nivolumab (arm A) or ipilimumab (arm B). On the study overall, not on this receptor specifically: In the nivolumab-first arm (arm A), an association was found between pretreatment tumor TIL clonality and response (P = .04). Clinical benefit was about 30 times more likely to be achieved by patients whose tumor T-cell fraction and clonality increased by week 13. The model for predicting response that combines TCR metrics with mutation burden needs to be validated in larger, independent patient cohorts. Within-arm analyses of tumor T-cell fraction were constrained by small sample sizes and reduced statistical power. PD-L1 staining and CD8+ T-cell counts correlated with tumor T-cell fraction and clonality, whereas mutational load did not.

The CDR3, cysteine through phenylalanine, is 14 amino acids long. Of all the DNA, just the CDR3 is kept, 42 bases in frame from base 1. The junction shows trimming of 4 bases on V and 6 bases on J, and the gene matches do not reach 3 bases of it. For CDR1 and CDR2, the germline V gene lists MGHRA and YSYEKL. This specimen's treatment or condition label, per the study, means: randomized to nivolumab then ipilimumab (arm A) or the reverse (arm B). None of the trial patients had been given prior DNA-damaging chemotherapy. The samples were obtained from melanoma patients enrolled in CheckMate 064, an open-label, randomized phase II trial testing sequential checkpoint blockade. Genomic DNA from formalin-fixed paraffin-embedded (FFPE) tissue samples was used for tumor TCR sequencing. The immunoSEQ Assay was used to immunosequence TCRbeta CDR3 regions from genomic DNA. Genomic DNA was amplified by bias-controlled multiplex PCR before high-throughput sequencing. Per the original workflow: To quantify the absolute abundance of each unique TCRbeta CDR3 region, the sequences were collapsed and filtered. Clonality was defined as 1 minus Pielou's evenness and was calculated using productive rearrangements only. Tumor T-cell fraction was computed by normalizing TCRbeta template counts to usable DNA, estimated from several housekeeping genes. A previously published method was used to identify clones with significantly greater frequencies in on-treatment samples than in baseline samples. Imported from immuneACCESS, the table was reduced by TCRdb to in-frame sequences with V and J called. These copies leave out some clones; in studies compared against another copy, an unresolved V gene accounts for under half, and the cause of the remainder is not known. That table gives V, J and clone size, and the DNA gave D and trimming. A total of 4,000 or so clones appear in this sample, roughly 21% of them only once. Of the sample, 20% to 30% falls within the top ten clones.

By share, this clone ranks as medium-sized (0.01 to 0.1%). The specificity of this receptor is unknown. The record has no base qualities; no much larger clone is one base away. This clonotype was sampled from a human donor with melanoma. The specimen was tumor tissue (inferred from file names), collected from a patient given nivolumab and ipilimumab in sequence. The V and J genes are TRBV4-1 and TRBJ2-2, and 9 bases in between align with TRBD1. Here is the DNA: TGCGCCAGCAGCCTATGGACAGGGGCCGGGGAGCTGTTTTTT. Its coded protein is CASSLWTGAGELFF.